A single sample is the source of the 25 T cell receptor beta chains below, sequenced in a study of pediatric ulcerative colitis. The method was immunoSEQ multiplex PCR; TCRdb's version includes in-frame clones alone and lacks a portion of them. The data show roughly 30,000 clones, with around 82% seen just once and 3.5% to 4.5% held by the top ten. Sequenced input: blood. These receptors were collected from a boy between 10 and 17 years old with severe ulcerative colitis.

The V call is TRBV29-1, the J call TRBJ2-1; no reliable D call. CDR3 size: 13 residues. CDR1 SQVTM and CDR2 ANQGSEA come from the germline V gene. V was trimmed by 0 bases and J by 6 bases, leaving 9 bases between them. The CDR3 nucleotides read TGCAGCGTTGAAGATCCCCTGGGCAATGAGCAGTTCTTC. The encoded protein is CSVEDPLGNEQFF.

The V gene is TRBV27, the J gene TRBJ2-2; D is perhaps TRBD1 (6 bases). The V gene's germline CDR1 is MNHEY and CDR2 SMNVEV (reference sequence). The V and J ends lost 4 bases and 6 bases respectively, with 12 bases between them. There are 14 residues in the CDR3. CDR3 amino acids: CASSYGQISGELFF. In nucleotides, the CDR3 is TGTGCCAGCAGTTACGGACAGATTTCCGGGGAGCTGTTTTTT.

The chain links TRBV5-6 to TRBJ2-5; D is unresolved. Germline-derived CDR1 and CDR2 are SGHDT and YYEEEE. The CDR3 runs to 15 residues. V lost 0 bases to trimming and J lost 4 bases, with 13 bases between them. The CDR3 DNA reads TGTGCCAGCAGCTTGGGGCCATTACAGTCAGAGACCCAGTACTTC. Its protein is CASSLGPLQSETQYF.

The chain couples TRBV27 to TRBJ2-1; D is ambiguous. The CDR3 is 14 residues long. Trimming removed 6 bases at V and 6 bases at J, with 15 bases between. Germline V gives CDR1 MNHEY, CDR2 SMNVEV (reference sequence). The CDR3 protein is CASRPSGSINEQFF. The CDR3 nucleotides are TGTGCCAGCAGGCCCTCTGGGTCTATCAATGAGCAGTTCTTC.

This sequence joins TRBV15 and TRBJ1-4, with D perhaps matching TRBD1 (5 bases). V lost 2 bases and J 8 bases, leaving 12 bases between the germline ends. CDR3 length: 14 amino acids. Germline assignment: CDR1 LNHNV and CDR2 YYDKDF (reference sequence). CDR3 bases: TGTGCCACCAGCAGACAGGGAGATTTGGAAAAACTGTTTTTT. Protein sequence: CATSRQGDLEKLFF. The full variable domain, its missing parts supplied by reference TRBV15 and TRBJ1-4, is DAMVIQNPRYQVTQFGKPVTLSCSQTLNHNVMYWYQQKSSQAPKLLFHYYDKDFNNEADTPDNFQSRRPNTSFCFLDIRSPGLGDTAMYLCATSRQGDLEKLFFGSGTQLSVL.

The chain is built from TRBV27 and TRBJ1-1; D is unresolved. CDR1 and CDR2 from the germline V gene are MNHEY and SMNVEV (reference sequence). The CDR3 extends over 13 amino acids. V dropped 3 bases and J dropped 1 base, with 6 bases sitting between them. The CDR3 DNA follows: TGTGCCAGCAGTTTGGCCAAGAACACTGAAGCTTTCTTT. Amino acid sequence: CASSLAKNTEAFF.

The genes are TRBV25-1 and TRBJ1-2; possible D gene TRBD1, 5 bases. V was shortened by 3 bases and J by 4 bases, with 15 bases between the two germline ends. The CDR3 is made up of 15 amino acids. Germline-derived CDR1 and CDR2 are MGHDK and SYGVNS. The CDR3 DNA sequence: TGTGCCAGCAGTGATGGTGGGCAGGGAGGCTATGGCTACACCTTC. Amino acid sequence: CASSDGGQGGYGYTF.

V is TRBV11-1 and J is TRBJ1-2; 9 bases fit TRBD1. V dropped 1 base and J dropped 6; count of bases not matched to a gene: 6. The CDR3 consists of 15 residues. Looked up from germline, CDR1 is SGHAT and CDR2 is FQDESV (reference sequence). The CDR3 bases are TGTGCCAGCAGCTTAGACAGGGGGCAGGGGGATGGCTACACCTTC. As protein: CASSLDRGQGDGYTF.

The genes are TRBV6-5 and TRBJ1-1; 7 bases are a match to TRBD1. J was trimmed by 3 bases and V by 6 bases; bases with no gene match: 10. CDR1 MNHEY and CDR2 SVGAGI come from the germline V gene. CDR3 length: 15 amino acids. The CDR3 region has the DNA TGTGCCAGCAGCCTACAGGGGCTTGGGGACACTGAAGCTTTCTTT. It is translated as CASSLQGLGDTEAFF.

The chain combines TRBV18 with TRBJ2-7; 10 bases match TRBD1. Germline V gene lookup returns CDR1 KGHSH and CDR2 LQKENI. V shed 0 bases and J 5 bases; nucleotides not matched to a gene: 7. There are 16 residues in the CDR3. The CDR3 protein is CASSPPWTGGVDEQYF. The CDR3 DNA reads as TGTGCCAGCTCACCACCGTGGACAGGGGGTGTCGACGAGCAGTACTTC.

This clone was seen a handful of times. The chain's CDR3 is CASSPAGQGLSNTEAFF. Written as DNA, the CDR3 is TGCGCCAGCAGCCCCGCGGGACAGGGTCTTTCAAACACTGAAGCTTTCTTT. This chain links TRBV4-3 with TRBJ1-1, with TRBD1 matching over 9 bases. Germline CDR1 reads LGHNA; CDR2 reads YSLEER. With 4 bases clipped from V and 2 bases from J, the junction kept 11 bases outside the gene matches. The CDR3 covers 17 residues.

This chain links TRBV30 with TRBJ2-2, with 7 bases aligning to TRBD1. CDR1 and CDR2 from the germline V gene are GTSNPN and SVGIG (reference sequence). The CDR3 sequence is 13 residues long. Losses at the gene ends were 4 bases for V and 7 bases for J; bases not matched to a gene: 6. CDR3 coding DNA: TGTGCCTGGACAGGGGGTAGTCACGGGGAGCTGTTTTTT. As protein: CAWTGGSHGELFF. The entire variable domain, with the rest obtained from reference TRBV30 and TRBJ2-2, is as follows: SQTIHQWPATLVQPVGSPLSLECTVEGTSNPNLYWYRQAAGRGLQLLFYSVGIGQISSEVPQNLSASRPQDRQFILSSKKLLLSDSGFYLCAWTGGSHGELFFGEGSRLTVL.

This chain connects TRBV5-6 to TRBJ1-1; no clear D gene. Looked up from germline, CDR1 is SGHDT and CDR2 is YYEEEE. V dropped 1 base and J dropped 5 bases, with 6 bases sitting between them. The CDR3 is made up of 12 amino acids. CDR3 sequence reads: CASSLTGTEAFF. DNA of the CDR3: TGTGCCAGCAGCTTGACCGGGACTGAAGCTTTCTTT.

V gene TRBV6-5 combines with J gene TRBJ2-1; D gene ambiguous. The CDR3 length is 14 residues. Trimming took off 2 bases at V and 7 bases at J, with 12 bases between the two ends. Germline CDR1 MNHEY, CDR2 SVGAGI. As DNA, the CDR3 is TGTGCCAGCAGTTACAATGGGGTTCAGAATGAGCAGTTCTTC. Its translation is CASSYNGVQNEQFF.

The chain has TRBV30 and TRBJ1-3; D ambiguous. Per the germline V gene, CDR1 is GTSNPN and CDR2 is SVGIG (reference sequence). Deletions cut 1 base from V and 2 bases from J, with 12 bases between. This CDR3 has 15 residues. The CDR3 reads CAWSGEIATGNTIYF. CDR3 coding DNA: TGTGCCTGGAGTGGGGAGATTGCTACTGGAAACACCATATATTTT.

The chain couples TRBV4-1 to TRBJ2-7; either TRBD1 or TRBD2 may fit D (5 bases each). V lost 2 bases, J lost 6 bases, and 17 bases lay in between. CDR1 is MGHRA, CDR2 YSYEKL, per germline. This CDR3 is 15 amino acids long. In DNA, the CDR3 is TGCGCCAGCAGCCAACCGGGGCCCAAGGTGGGCGAGCAGTACTTC. It yields the protein CASSQPGPKVGEQYF.

The genes are TRBV7-3 and TRBJ2-7; 8 bases agree with TRBD1. Germline V CDR1 and CDR2: SGHTA, FQGTGA. The CDR3 has 15 residues. J lost 4 bases, V lost 2 bases, and 7 bases had no gene match. CDR3 residues: CASSLERGQEYEQYF. Here the CDR3 DNA reads TGTGCCAGCAGCTTAGAAAGGGGACAGGAGTACGAGCAGTACTTC. Based on the CDR3 plus reference TRBV7-3 and TRBJ2-7, the full variable domain is GAGVSQTPSNKVTEKGKYVELRCDPISGHTALYWYRQSLGQGPEFLIYFQGTGAADDSGLPNDRFFAVRPEGSVSTLKIQRTERGDSAVYLCASSLERGQEYEQYFGPGTRLTVT.

The V gene is TRBV19, the J gene TRBJ2-1; the match to TRBD2 covers 10 bases. The V gene end was trimmed by 3 bases and the J gene end by 12 bases; junction bases not matched to a gene: 5. The CDR3 spans 13 residues. In germline, CDR1 is LNHDA, CDR2 SQIVND (reference sequence). CDR3 bases: TGTGCCAGTAGTATGGGTCTAGCGGGGGTGCAGTTCTTC. Residues: CASSMGLAGVQFF.

V gene TRBV7-2 combines with J gene TRBJ1-2; no reliable D call. This CDR3 has 18 amino acids. Germline V gene data show CDR1 as SGHTA and CDR2 as FQGNSA. The V end was cut by 2 bases, the J end by 0 bases, with 19 bases between. As DNA, the CDR3 is TGTGCCAGCAGCTTATCTTCGATAATGAGACAAGCTAACTATGGCTACACCTTC. This codes for CASSLSSIMRQANYGYTF. The full variable domain, with the rest looked up from reference TRBV7-2 and TRBJ1-2, is GAGVSQSPSNKVTEKGKDVELRCDPISGHTALYWYRQSLGQGLEFLIYFQGNSAPDKSGLPSDRFSAERTGGSVSTLTIQRTQQEDSAVYLCASSLSSIMRQANYGYTFGSGTRLTVV.

This chain links TRBV6-1 with TRBJ1-5; D is undetermined. Trimming took off 3 bases at V and 7 bases at J, with 10 bases between the two ends. CDR3 length equals 13 residues. Germline V gene lookup returns CDR1 MNHNS and CDR2 SASEGT. Here the CDR3 reads CASSDPVGQPQHF. CDR3 nucleotides: TGTGCCAGCAGTGATCCGGTTGGGCAGCCCCAGCATTTT.

This sequence joins TRBV19 and TRBJ1-5, with a possible D match to TRBD1 (5 bases). The CDR3 is 16 amino acids. V was cut by 5 bases and J by 5 bases, with 19 bases left in between. Germline V gene lookup returns CDR1 LNHDA and CDR2 SQIVND (reference sequence). The CDR3 sequence: CASSLPVEGTDQPQHF. The CDR3 DNA reads TGTGCCAGTAGTCTCCCCGTGGAGGGGACGGATCAGCCCCAGCATTTT.

This chain connects TRBV11-2 to TRBJ1-4; TRBD1 might be the D (5 bases). CDR3 length: 15 amino acids. CDR1 SGHAT and CDR2 FQNNGV come from the germline V gene. V lost 5 bases, J lost 0 bases, and 10 bases lay in between. The DNA of the CDR3 is TGTGCCAGCAGCGCAACAGGTGCAACTAATGAAAAACTGTTTTTT. Translated: CASSATGATNEKLFF.

The gene calls are TRBV9 and TRBJ1-3; D not certain. The CDR3 contains 15 residues. The germline gives CDR1 SGDLS, CDR2 YYNGEE. The ends were cut back, 3 bases at V and 0 bases at J, with 10 bases in the middle. For the CDR3, the DNA is TGTGCCAGCAGCGCGCTAAGAAGCTCTGGAAACACCATATATTTT. Amino acids: CASSALRSSGNTIYF.

V is TRBV5-6 and J is TRBJ1-5; 8 bases fit TRBD1. Per germline, CDR1 SGHDT and CDR2 YYEEEE. CDR3 length: 15 amino acids. Trimming at V came to 0 bases and at J to 4 bases, leaving 3 bases not matched to a gene. This CDR3 reads CASSLGRGLNQPQHF. CDR3 nucleotide sequence: TGTGCCAGCAGCTTGGGCAGGGGGCTTAATCAGCCCCAGCATTTT.

The chain combines TRBV28 with TRBJ1-2, with D uncertain. CDR3 length: 15 residues. The germline CDR1 and CDR2 sequences are MDHEN and SYDVKM. V was pared by 4 bases and J by 8 bases, with 20 bases between. The CDR3: CASSSRPDSAGGYTF. The CDR3 DNA follows: TGTGCCAGCAGTTCCCGCCCGGACTCCGCAGGCGGCTACACCTTC.